This is a list of T cell receptor beta chains from one sample in a study of identical twins. TCRdb re-called the 5' RACE reads through MiXCR, storing one row per CDR3 protein. The sample consists of more than 350,000 distinct CDR3 sequences, about 9% of them appearing once. Material for sequencing was naive T cells sorted from blood. The origin of the receptors is a woman aged 50 to 60 in good health. Each CDR3 is given with its conserved first and last residue. The D gene is left open where the match is weak. Clone size is not always given. Where it is, it says once, few, many or a class for expanded clones.

CDR3 DNA,CDR3 protein,D gene,J gene,clone size,V gene
TGTGCCAGCAGCGGCCCATTAGCAGATACGCAGTATTTT,CASSGPLADTQYF,NA,TRBJ2-3,many,TRBV7-9
TGCAGTGCTAGCCTCCTTACAGGGACCACCGGGGAGCTGTTTTTT,CSASLLTGTTGELFF,NA,TRBJ2-2,few,TRBV20-1
TGTGCCAGCAGCAAAGGTGGGGGCAAGCACTCAGATGAGCAGTTCTTC,CASSKGGGKHSDEQFF,NA,TRBJ2-1,many,TRBV21-1
TGTGCCAGCTCACAGGGGCCTCCCGCAGATACGCAGTATTTT,CASSQGPPADTQYF,NA,TRBJ2-3,NA,TRBV18
TGTGCCAGCAGTTACCCGGGACAGTCTGAAGCTTTCTTT,CASSYPGQSEAFF,TRBD1,TRBJ1-1,many,TRBV6-5
TGCGCCAGCAGCCCCTATTGGCGGCAGGGGGGTATGGATGAGCAGTTCTTC,CASSPYWRQGGMDEQFF,NA,TRBJ2-1,few,TRBV4-1
TGTGCCATCAGGGGACTAGCGGGAGACGAGCAGTACTTC,CAIRGLAGDEQYF,TRBD2,TRBJ2-7,few,TRBV10-3
TGCAGCGTGTCGGAATCAGGGACTAATGAAAAACTGTTTTTT,CSVSESGTNEKLFF,NA,TRBJ1-4,NA,TRBV29-1
TGTGCCAGCAGTTTACAGGCTACCAATGAGCAGTTCTTC,CASSLQATNEQFF,NA,TRBJ2-1,few,TRBV6-5
TGCAGTGCTAGGGAGGGTTGGGCGCATGGGTACAGCAATCAGCCCCAGCATTTT,CSAREGWAHGYSNQPQHF,NA,TRBJ1-5,NA,TRBV20-1
TGTGCCACCGCGCGGTCCGGGAGGAAAGAGACCCAGTACTTC,CATARSGRKETQYF,TRBD2,TRBJ2-5,NA,TRBV6-5
TGTGCCAGCAGCTCCCAGCGGGAGGGTGATACGCAGTATTTT,CASSSQREGDTQYF,TRBD2,TRBJ2-3,few,TRBV7-9
TGCGCCAGCAGCCAAGTTCTGGCGGCAGGCTACGAGCAGTACTTC,CASSQVLAAGYEQYF,NA,TRBJ2-7,many,TRBV4-1
TGTGCCAGCAGCTACGGGAGCAACTATCGCTACACCTTC,CASSYGSNYRYTF,NA,TRBJ1-2,NA,TRBV7-8
TGTGCCAGCAGCTTCCTCACAGATACGCAGTATTTT,CASSFLTDTQYF,NA,TRBJ2-3,many,TRBV5-6
TGTGCCAGTAGTATGGGTGATAGCCTTAATGAAAAACTGTTTTTT,CASSMGDSLNEKLFF,NA,TRBJ1-4,NA,TRBV19
TGTGCCAGCAGCCAAGGGGGAGGGCGGTCCTACAATGAGCAGTTCTTC,CASSQGGGRSYNEQFF,TRBD2,TRBJ2-1,few,TRBV3-1
TGTGCCACCAGCATGGGACAGCCAAACCAGTACAATGAGCAGTTCTTC,CATSMGQPNQYNEQFF,TRBD1,TRBJ2-1,many,TRBV15
TGCAGCGTTGAGGGGGCGGGGTGGAGGAGCACAGATACGCAGTATTTT,CSVEGAGWRSTDTQYF,NA,TRBJ2-3,many,TRBV29-1
TGTGCCAGCAGCCAAGGGGGGGCTGCGGAGCTGTTTTTT,CASSQGGAAELFF,NA,TRBJ2-2,many,TRBV14
TGCAGTGCTAGTGAAGGGAACTATGGCTACACCTTC,CSASEGNYGYTF,NA,TRBJ1-2,many,TRBV20-1
TGCAGCGTTGAAACTAGACTCACAGATACGCAGTATTTT,CSVETRLTDTQYF,NA,TRBJ2-3,few,TRBV29-1
TGTGCCAGCAGTGAAGAGGTGGGCGCAGGGGGCTACACCTTC,CASSEEVGAGGYTF,NA,TRBJ1-2,few,TRBV2
TGTGCCAGCAGTCTCGGGACACCTAATCAGCCCCAGCATTTT,CASSLGTPNQPQHF,NA,TRBJ1-5,many,TRBV27
TGCGCCAGCAGCCGTTTCAGGGATCCCGATGGCTACACCTTC,CASSRFRDPDGYTF,NA,TRBJ1-2,few,TRBV4-1
TGCAGCGTTGGGTATCCGCGTCGGGCGGTATACACTGAAGCTTTCTTT,CSVGYPRRAVYTEAFF,NA,TRBJ1-1,few,TRBV29-1
TGCGCCAGCAGCTTGTCTAGGGTCGTAGGGGAGCTGTTTTTT,CASSLSRVVGELFF,NA,TRBJ2-2,NA,TRBV5-1
TGTGCCAGCAGCTTAGCGGGAGTTCCAGATACGCAGTATTTT,CASSLAGVPDTQYF,NA,TRBJ2-3,NA,TRBV7-2
TGTGCCAGCAGCCGATCCAACTATGGCTACACCTTC,CASSRSNYGYTF,NA,TRBJ1-2,many,TRBV12-3/TRBV12-4
TGTGCCAGCAGCTTAAGGGGATACTATAATTCACCCCTCCACTTT,CASSLRGYYNSPLHF,NA,TRBJ1-6,few,TRBV13
TGCAGTGCTCGACCACTCAAACTAAGGTTAGCCGTCGAGCAGTACTTC,CSARPLKLRLAVEQYF,NA,TRBJ2-7,many,TRBV20-1
TGTGCCAGCAGTGAAGTTGGACTATCAACCGGGGAGCTGTTTTTT,CASSEVGLSTGELFF,NA,TRBJ2-2,few,TRBV2
TGTGCCAGCAGCCAAGTTGGGACAGGGGGCTTTGGCTACACCTTC,CASSQVGTGGFGYTF,TRBD1,TRBJ1-2,NA,TRBV4-2
TGTGCCAGCAGCCAAGCGGTTCACACCGGGGAGCTGTTTTTT,CASSQAVHTGELFF,NA,TRBJ2-2,few,TRBV3-1
TGTGCCAGCAGTGGCGGGAGGGTTACCGGGGAGCTGTTTTTT,CASSGGRVTGELFF,TRBD2,TRBJ2-2,many,TRBV2
TGCAGTTCCACGTTCGGGGCAGGGAACACTGAAGCTTTCTTT,CSSTFGAGNTEAFF,NA,TRBJ1-1,many,TRBV20-1
TGTGCCAGCAGTTATTGGGAGCCCGGGGAAACGGGAAACACCATATATTTT,CASSYWEPGETGNTIYF,NA,TRBJ1-3,few,TRBV6-5
TGTGCCAGCAGCCCCGGAGACCAAGAGACCCAGTACTTC,CASSPGDQETQYF,NA,TRBJ2-5,many,TRBV11-3
TGCAGTGCTAGGCACGGGATGAACACTGAAGCTTTCTTT,CSARHGMNTEAFF,NA,TRBJ1-1,NA,TRBV20-1
TGTGCCAGCAGTGGCGCTAGCGGGAGGACCTACAATGAGCAGTTCTTC,CASSGASGRTYNEQFF,TRBD2,TRBJ2-1,many,TRBV6-1
TGTGCCAGCAGACAACAGGGGGCCGATACGCAGTATTTT,CASRQQGADTQYF,TRBD1,TRBJ2-3,few,TRBV25-1
TGTGCCAGCAGCTTAATGGCTCGGGAGCTGTTTTTT,CASSLMARELFF,NA,TRBJ2-2,NA,TRBV7-2
TGTGCCAGCAGTTACAGGGGCGGAAACACCATATATTTT,CASSYRGGNTIYF,NA,TRBJ1-3,few,TRBV6-5
TGTGCCAGCAGCCTTCAACGAAACACAGATACGCAGTATTTT,CASSLQRNTDTQYF,NA,TRBJ2-3,few,TRBV7-2
TGTGCCACCAGCAGTGACCGGAGGGGGGGTTCCTACAATGAGCAGTTCTTC,CATSSDRRGGSYNEQFF,NA,TRBJ2-1,few,TRBV15
TGTGCCACAAGTGAAGTGGTCGGCTCCTACAATGAGCAGTTCTTC,CATSEVVGSYNEQFF,NA,TRBJ2-1,NA,TRBV24-1
TGCAGTGCTAGAGCGGCGCGAACTCCGGAGCAGTTCTTC,CSARAARTPEQFF,NA,TRBJ2-1,NA,TRBV20-1
TGCAGTGTACGAAGAGATACGCAGTATTTT,CSVRRDTQYF,NA,TRBJ2-3,many,TRBV20-1
TGTGCCAGCTCACCATCGCCAGTGGGGCCCCAGCATTTT,CASSPSPVGPQHF,NA,TRBJ1-5,few,TRBV18
TGTGCCAGCAGTCTGACAAGAAGAAATTCACCCCTCCACTTT,CASSLTRRNSPLHF,NA,TRBJ1-6,few,TRBV12-3/TRBV12-4
TGTGCCAGCAGCACATCAACCAGGGGTGATGGCTACACCTTC,CASSTSTRGDGYTF,NA,TRBJ1-2,many,TRBV7-9
TGCGCCAGCAGCCAAGACGGAGCGGGAGAATTGGAGGGGGAGCTGTTTTTT,CASSQDGAGELEGELFF,TRBD2,TRBJ2-2,NA,TRBV4-1
TGTGCCAGCCATAATGTTAATGAGCAGTTCTTC,CASHNVNEQFF,NA,TRBJ2-1,few,TRBV6-2/TRBV6-3
TGCGCCAGCAGCCGATCGTATGACCAGGGAACGGACACTGAAGCTTTCTTT,CASSRSYDQGTDTEAFF,NA,TRBJ1-1,many,TRBV5-1
TGCAGTGCTAGCGGGCCTTCCGGACTAGCGGGAGTTAACATTCAGTACTTC,CSASGPSGLAGVNIQYF,TRBD2,TRBJ2-4,many,TRBV20-1
TGTGCCAGCAGCCGGACTAGCGGTGTAGATACGCAGTATTTT,CASSRTSGVDTQYF,TRBD2,TRBJ2-3,many,TRBV13
TGTGCCAGCAGCCCCCGGGACAGGGGGCCGAAAAACATTCAGTACTTC,CASSPRDRGPKNIQYF,TRBD1,TRBJ2-4,NA,TRBV5-6